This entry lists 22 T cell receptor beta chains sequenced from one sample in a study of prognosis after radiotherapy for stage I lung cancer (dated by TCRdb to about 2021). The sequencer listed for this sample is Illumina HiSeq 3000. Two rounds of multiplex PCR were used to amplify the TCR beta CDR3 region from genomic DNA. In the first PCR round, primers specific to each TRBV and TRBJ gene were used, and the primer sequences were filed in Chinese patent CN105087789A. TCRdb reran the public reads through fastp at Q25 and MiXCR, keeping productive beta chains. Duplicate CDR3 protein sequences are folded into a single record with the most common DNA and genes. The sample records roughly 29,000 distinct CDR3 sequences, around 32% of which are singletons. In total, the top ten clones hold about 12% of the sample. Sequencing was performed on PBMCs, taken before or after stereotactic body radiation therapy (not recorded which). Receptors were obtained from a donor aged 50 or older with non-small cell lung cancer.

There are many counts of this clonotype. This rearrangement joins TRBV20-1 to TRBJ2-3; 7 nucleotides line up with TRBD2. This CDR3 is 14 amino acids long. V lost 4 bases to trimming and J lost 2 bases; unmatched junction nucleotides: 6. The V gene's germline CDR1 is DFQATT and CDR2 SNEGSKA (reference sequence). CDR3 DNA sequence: TGCAGTGCTACTAGCGGCGCCCACACAGATACGCAGTATTTT. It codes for CSATSGAHTDTQYF.

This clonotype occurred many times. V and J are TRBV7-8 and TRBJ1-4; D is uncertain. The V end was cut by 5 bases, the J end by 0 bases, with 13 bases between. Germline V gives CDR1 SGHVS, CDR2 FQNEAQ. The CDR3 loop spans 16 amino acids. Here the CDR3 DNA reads TGTGCCAGCAGCAACGAGATAGTTGCAACTAATGAAAAACTGTTTTTT. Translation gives CASSNEIVATNEKLFF.

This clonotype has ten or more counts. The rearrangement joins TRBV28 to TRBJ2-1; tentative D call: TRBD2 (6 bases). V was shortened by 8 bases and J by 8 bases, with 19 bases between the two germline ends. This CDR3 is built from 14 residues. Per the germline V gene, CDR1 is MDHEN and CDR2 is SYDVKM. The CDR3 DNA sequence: TGTGCCAGCGGAGCGGACTACGGGGCAGATGAGCAGTTCTTC. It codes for CASGADYGADEQFF. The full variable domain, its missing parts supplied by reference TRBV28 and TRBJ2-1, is DVKVTQSSRYLVKRTGEKVFLECVQDMDHENMFWYRQDPGLGLRLIYFSYDVKMKEKGDIPEGYSVSREKKERFSLILESASTNQTSMYLCASGADYGADEQFFGPGTRLTVL.

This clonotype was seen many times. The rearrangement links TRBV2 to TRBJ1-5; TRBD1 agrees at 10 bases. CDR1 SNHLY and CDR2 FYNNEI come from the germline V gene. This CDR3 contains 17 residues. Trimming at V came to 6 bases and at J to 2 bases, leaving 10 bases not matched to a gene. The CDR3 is CASRPPGDRGGNQPQHF. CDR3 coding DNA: TGTGCCAGCAGACCCCCGGGGGACAGGGGCGGCAATCAGCCCCAGCATTTT.

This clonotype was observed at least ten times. DNA for the CDR3: TGCAGTGCTGACCGGGGCCAAGAGACCCAGTACTTC. Its protein is CSADRGQETQYF. The chain has TRBV20-1 and TRBJ2-5; TRBD2 is a possible D gene (5 bases). The germline V gene has CDR1 DFQATT and CDR2 SNEGSKA (reference sequence). V was trimmed by 5 bases and J by 1 base, leaving 8 bases between them. The CDR3 covers 12 residues.

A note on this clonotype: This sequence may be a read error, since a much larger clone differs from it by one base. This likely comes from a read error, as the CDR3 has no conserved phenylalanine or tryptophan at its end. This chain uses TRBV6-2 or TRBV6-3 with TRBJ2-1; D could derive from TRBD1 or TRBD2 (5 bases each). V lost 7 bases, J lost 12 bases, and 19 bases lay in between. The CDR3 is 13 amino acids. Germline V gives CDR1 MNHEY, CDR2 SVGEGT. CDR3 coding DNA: TGTGCCAGCAATCTCGCCGGGGCGACTGTGCAGTTCCTC. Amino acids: CASNLAGATVQFL.

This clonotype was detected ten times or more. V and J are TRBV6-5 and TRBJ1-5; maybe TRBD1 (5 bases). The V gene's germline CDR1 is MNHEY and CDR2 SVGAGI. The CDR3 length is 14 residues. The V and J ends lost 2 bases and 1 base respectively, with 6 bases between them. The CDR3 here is CASSYPGSNQPQHF. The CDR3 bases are TGTGCCAGCAGTTACCCAGGGAGCAATCAGCCCCAGCATTTT.

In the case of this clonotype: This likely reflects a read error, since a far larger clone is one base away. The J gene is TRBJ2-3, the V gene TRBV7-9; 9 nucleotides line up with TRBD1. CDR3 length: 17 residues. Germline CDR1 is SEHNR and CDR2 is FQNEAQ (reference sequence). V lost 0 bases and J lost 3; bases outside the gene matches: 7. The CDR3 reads CASSLAFGTGRTDTQYF. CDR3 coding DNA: TGTGCCAGCAGCTTAGCATTCGGGACAGGGAGAACAGATACGCAGTATTTT.

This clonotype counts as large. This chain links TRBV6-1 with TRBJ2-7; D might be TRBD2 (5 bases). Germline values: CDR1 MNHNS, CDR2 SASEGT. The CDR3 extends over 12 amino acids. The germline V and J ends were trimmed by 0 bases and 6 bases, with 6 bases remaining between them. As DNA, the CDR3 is TGTGCCAGCAGTGAAGCCGGAGGCGAGCAGTACTTC. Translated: CASSEAGGEQYF.

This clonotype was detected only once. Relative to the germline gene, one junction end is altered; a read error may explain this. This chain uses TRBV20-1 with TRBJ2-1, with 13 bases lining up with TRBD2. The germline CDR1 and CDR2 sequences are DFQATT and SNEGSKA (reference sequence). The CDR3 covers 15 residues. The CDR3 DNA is TGCATTGCTAGAGACCATACTAGCGGGAGGGATGAGCAGTTCTTC. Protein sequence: CIARDHTSGRDEQFF.

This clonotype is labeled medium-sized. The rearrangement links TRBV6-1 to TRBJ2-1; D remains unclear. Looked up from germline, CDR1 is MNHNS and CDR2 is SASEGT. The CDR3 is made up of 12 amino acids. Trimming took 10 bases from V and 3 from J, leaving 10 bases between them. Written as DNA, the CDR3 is TGTGCCACCTCGAGTGGCTACAATGAGCAGTTCTTC. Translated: CATSSGYNEQFF.

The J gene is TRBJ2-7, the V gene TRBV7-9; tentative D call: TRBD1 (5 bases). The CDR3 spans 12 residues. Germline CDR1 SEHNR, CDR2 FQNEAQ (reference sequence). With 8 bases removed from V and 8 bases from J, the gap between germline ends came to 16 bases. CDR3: CASGDGAYKQYF. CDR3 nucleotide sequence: TGTGCCAGCGGGGATGGGGCGTACAAGCAGTACTTC.

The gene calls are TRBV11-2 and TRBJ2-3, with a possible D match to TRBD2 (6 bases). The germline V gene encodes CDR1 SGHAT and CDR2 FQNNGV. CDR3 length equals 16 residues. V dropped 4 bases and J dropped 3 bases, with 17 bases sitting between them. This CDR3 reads CASSSEAGSGTDTQYF. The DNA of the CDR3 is TGTGCCAGCAGCTCCGAGGCCGGGAGCGGGACAGATACGCAGTATTTT.

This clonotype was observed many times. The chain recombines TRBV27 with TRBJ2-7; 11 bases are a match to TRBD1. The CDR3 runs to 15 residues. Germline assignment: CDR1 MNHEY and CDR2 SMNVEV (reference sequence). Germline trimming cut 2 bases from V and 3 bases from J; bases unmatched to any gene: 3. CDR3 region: CASSLIGTGGYEQYF. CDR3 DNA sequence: TGTGCCAGCAGTTTAATCGGGACAGGGGGCTACGAGCAGTACTTC.

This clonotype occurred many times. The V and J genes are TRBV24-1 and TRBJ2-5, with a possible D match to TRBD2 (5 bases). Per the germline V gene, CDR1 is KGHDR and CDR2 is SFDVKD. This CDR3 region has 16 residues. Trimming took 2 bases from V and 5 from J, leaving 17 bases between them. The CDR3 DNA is TGTGCCACCAGTGATTCCGGACTTCGGGCGGTCGAGACCCAGTACTTC. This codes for CATSDSGLRAVETQYF.

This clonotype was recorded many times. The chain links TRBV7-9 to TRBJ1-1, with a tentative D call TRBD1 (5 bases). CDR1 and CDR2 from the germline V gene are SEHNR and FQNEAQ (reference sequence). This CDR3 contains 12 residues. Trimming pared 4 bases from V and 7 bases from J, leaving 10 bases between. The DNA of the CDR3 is TGTGCCAGCAGCTCTGGGGGAATTGAAGCTTTCTTT. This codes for CASSSGGIEAFF.

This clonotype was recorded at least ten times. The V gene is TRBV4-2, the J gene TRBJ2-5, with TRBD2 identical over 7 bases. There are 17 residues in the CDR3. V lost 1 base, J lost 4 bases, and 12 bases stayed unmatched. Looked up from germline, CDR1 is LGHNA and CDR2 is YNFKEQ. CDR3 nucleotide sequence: TGTGCCAGCAGCCAAGCGTTAGGACTAGGTGAGGGAGAGACCCAGTACTTC. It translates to CASSQALGLGEGETQYF.

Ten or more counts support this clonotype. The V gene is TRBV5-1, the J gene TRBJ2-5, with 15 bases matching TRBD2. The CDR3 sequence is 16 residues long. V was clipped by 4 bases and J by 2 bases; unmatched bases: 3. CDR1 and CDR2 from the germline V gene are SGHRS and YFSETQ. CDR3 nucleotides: TGCGCCAGCAGCGCCGGGACTAGCGGGGGGCAAGAGACCCAGTACTTC. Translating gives CASSAGTSGGQETQYF.

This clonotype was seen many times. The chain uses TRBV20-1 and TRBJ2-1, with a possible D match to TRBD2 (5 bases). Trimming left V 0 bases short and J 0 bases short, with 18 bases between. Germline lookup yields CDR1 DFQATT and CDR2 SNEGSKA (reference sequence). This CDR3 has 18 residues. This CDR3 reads CSARDHSARGSSYNEQFF. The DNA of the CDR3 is TGCAGTGCTAGAGATCACTCCGCGAGAGGGAGCTCCTACAATGAGCAGTTCTTC.

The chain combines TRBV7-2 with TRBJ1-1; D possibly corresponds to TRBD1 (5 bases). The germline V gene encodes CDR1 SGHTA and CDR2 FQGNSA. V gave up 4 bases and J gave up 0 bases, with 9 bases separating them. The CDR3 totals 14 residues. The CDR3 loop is CASSYEGMNTEAFF. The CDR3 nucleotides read TGTGCCAGCAGCTACGAGGGGATGAACACTGAAGCTTTCTTT.

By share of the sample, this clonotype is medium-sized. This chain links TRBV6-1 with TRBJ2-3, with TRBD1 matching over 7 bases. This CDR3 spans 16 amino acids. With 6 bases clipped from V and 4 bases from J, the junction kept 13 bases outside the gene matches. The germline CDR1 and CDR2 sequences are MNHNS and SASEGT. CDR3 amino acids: CASRSMTGFKADTQYF. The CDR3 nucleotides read TGTGCCAGCAGAAGCATGACAGGGTTTAAGGCAGATACGCAGTATTTT.

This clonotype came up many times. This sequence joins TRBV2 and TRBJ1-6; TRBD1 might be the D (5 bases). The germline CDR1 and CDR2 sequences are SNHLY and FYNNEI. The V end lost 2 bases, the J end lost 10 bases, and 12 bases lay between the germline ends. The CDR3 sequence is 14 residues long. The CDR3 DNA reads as TGTGCCAGCAGTGAATCCAGGGAATACTCACCCCTCCACTTT. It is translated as CASSESREYSPLHF.